This TCR beta chain originates from a study of beta chain features in type 1 diabetes. Study-wide background: The patients were much like the healthy donors in age, gender and cell yields.

This clone was recorded a few times. The CDR3 has 14 amino acids. CDR1 and CDR2 from the germline V gene are GTSNPN and SVGIG (reference sequence). Trimming removed 2 bases from V and 8 bases from J; junction bases left unmatched: 9. The authors reverse transcribed all of the isolated RNA, so sequencing captured expressed TCRB transcripts. The data were produced by immunoSEQ multiplex PCR, yet TCRdb's version contains in-frame clones alone and is incomplete. The sample holds almost 350,000 clones, roughly 21% seen once. The clonotype was recovered from a woman aged 18 to 35 in good health. Sample: naive CD4+ T cells from blood. The chain joins TRBV30 to TRBJ1-2, with 9 nucleotides matching TRBD1. Written as DNA, the CDR3 is TGTGCCTGGAGTACCCCCGGGACAGGGAGCGGCTACACCTTC. Amino acids: CAWSTPGTGSGYTF.